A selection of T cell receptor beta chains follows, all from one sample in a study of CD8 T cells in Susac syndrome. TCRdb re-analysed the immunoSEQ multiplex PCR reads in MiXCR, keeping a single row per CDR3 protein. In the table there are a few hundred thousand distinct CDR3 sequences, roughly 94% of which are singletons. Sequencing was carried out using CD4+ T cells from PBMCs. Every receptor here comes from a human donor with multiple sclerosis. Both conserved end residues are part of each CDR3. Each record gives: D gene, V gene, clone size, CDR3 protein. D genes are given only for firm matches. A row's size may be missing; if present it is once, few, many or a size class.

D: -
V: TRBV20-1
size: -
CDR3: CSATRGVQENIQYF

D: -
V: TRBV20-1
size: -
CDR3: CSARPGSGNQPQHF

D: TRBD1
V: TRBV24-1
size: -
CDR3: CATSDLPGGQAFGQFF

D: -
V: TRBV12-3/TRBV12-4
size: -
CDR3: CASSSSIRALFF

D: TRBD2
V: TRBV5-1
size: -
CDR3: CASSFGLAGGSTDTQYF

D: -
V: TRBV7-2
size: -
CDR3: CASSLVRTESNQPQHF

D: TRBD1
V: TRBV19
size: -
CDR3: CASSIGGTGGRETQYF

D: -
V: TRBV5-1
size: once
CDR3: CASSPALTYEQYF

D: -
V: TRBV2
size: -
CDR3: CASSENSVGEQYF

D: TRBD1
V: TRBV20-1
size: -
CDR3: CSARVPGGEETQYF

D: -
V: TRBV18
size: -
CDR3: CASSPQGGETQYF

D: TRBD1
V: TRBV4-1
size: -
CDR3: CASSQSDRASGYTF

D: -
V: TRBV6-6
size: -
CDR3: CASRYEARGSYEQYF

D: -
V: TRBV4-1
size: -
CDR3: CASSQDPRGGDQPQHF

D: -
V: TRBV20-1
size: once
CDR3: CSAPSRLGNRGGLGNTEAFF

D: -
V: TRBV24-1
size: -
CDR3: CATSDLQGPAAFF

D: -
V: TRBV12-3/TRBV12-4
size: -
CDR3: CASSFGLSQYF

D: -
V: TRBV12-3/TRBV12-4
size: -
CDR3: CASSTHLRGLPGATQYF

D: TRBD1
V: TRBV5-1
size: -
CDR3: CASSLTGTGGGTEAFF

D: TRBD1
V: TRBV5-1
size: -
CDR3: CASSTGTGVAGELFF

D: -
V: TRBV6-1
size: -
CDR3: CASTGAVEKLFF

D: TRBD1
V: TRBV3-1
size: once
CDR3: CASSRSGGPGYTF

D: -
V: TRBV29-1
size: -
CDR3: CSVEASGGGREQFF

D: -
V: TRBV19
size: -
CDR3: CASSEDGRREQYF

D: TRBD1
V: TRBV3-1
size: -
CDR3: CASSNRDRDTGYTF

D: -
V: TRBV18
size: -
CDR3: CASSPLGDESAFF

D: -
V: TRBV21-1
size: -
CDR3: CASSKRPHRDIGGYTF

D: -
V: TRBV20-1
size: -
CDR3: CSAYPTANTGELFF

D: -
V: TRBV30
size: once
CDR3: CAWSILTSNQPQHF

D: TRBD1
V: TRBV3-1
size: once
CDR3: CASSQGQGNGSPLHF

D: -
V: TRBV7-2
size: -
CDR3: CASSLDLGANEQFF

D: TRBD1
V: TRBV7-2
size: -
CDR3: CASSSERTGGLNTEAFF

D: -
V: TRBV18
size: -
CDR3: CASSPDPAAKNIQYF

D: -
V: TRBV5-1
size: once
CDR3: CASSLEGVGNQPQHF

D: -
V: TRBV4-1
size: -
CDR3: CASSQYQESTQYF